The 17 T cell receptor beta chains below were found in one sample sequenced in a study of shared clonotypes between healthy human individuals. TCRdb's table, derived via immunoSEQ multiplex PCR, lists solely in-frame clones and lacks some. The data contain hundreds of thousands of clones, over 90% of them singletons. Only CD45RO-negative cells positively selected for CCR7 counted as naive CD8 cells, so terminally differentiated effector memory CD45RA+ cells were excluded. The sample taken for sequencing was naive CD8+ T cells sorted from blood. These receptor sequences come from a man younger than 40 in good health.

The chain links TRBV5-1 to TRBJ2-1; TRBD1 aligns across 7 bases. This CDR3 is 15 amino acids long. The germline CDR1 and CDR2 sequences are SGHRS and YFSETQ. Unmatched junction bases numbered 4, after V lost 3 bases and J lost 1 base. The CDR3 coding sequence is TGCGCCAGCAGCTACGAGGGGGCATCCTACAATGAGCAGTTCTTC. Translated: CASSYEGASYNEQFF.

The chain joins TRBV7-2 to TRBJ2-1; 14 bases agree with TRBD2. J gave up 10 bases and V 5 bases, and 10 bases lay outside the gene matches. This CDR3 region has 16 residues. Germline CDR1 reads SGHTA; CDR2 reads FQGNSA. CDR3 sequence: CASSTPGTSGSWEQFF. DNA for the CDR3: TGTGCCAGCAGCACTCCCGGGACTAGCGGGAGTTGGGAGCAGTTCTTC.

This chain uses TRBV7-9 with TRBJ1-5; tentatively, D is TRBD1 (5 bases). V was shortened by 4 bases and J by 3 bases, with 10 bases between the two germline ends. Germline CDR1 and CDR2: SEHNR and FQNEAQ (reference sequence). This CDR3 is built from 14 residues. CDR3 residues: CASSWGGINQPQHF. DNA for the CDR3: TGTGCCAGCAGCTGGGGGGGAATCAATCAGCCCCAGCATTTT.

This chain links TRBV27 with TRBJ2-7; 9 nucleotides match TRBD2. V lost 2 bases and J lost 7; bases outside the gene matches: 6. The germline V gene encodes CDR1 MNHEY and CDR2 SMNVEV (reference sequence). The CDR3 length is 14 residues. CDR3 coding DNA: TGTGCCAGCAGTTTAAGCGCTAGCGGGATAGAGCAGTACTTC. This translates into CASSLSASGIEQYF.

CDR3 loop: CASSSTWGRDEQFF. In DNA, the CDR3 is TGTGCCAGCAGCTCGACGTGGGGTCGGGATGAGCAGTTCTTC. J is TRBJ2-1 and V is TRBV11-2; D ambiguous. The length of the CDR3 is 14 residues. The germline V and J ends were trimmed by 4 bases and 8 bases, with 15 bases remaining between them. Germline-derived CDR1 and CDR2 are SGHAT and FQNNGV.

The J gene is TRBJ2-7, the V gene TRBV7-2, with D uncertain. V was trimmed by 3 bases and J by 7 bases, leaving 13 bases between them. Germline values: CDR1 SGHTA, CDR2 FQGNSA. The CDR3 covers 13 residues. In nucleotides, the CDR3 is TGTGCCAGCAGCTTTAGACATTACTGGGAGCAGTACTTC. It specifies CASSFRHYWEQYF.

The V call is TRBV10-1, the J call TRBJ2-1; 13 bases line up with TRBD2. The germline gives CDR1 WNHNN, CDR2 SYGVQD (reference sequence). The length of the CDR3 is 16 residues. J was trimmed by 9 bases and V by 0 bases; bases with no gene match: 5. The CDR3 loop reads CASSESGLAGRGEQFF. The CDR3 DNA follows: TGCGCCAGCAGTGAGTCGGGACTAGCGGGAAGAGGTGAGCAGTTCTTC.

The CDR3 loop is CANLGYLNTEAFF. In DNA, the CDR3 is TGTGCCAACCTGGGGTACTTGAACACTGAAGCTTTCTTT. The chain has TRBV2 and TRBJ1-1; D not resolved. This CDR3 comprises 13 residues. The V and J ends lost 10 bases and 0 bases respectively, with 12 bases between them. The germline V gene encodes CDR1 SNHLY and CDR2 FYNNEI.

The V gene is TRBV19, the J gene TRBJ2-1; 9 nucleotides align to TRBD2. The trim removed 4 bases at V and 0 bases at J, leaving 4 bases unmatched. The CDR3 covers 16 residues. CDR1 LNHDA and CDR2 SQIVND come from the germline V gene (reference sequence). The CDR3 region is CASSTSGMSSYNEQFF. In nucleotides, the CDR3 is TGTGCCAGTAGTACTAGCGGGATGAGCTCCTACAATGAGCAGTTCTTC.

The chain employs TRBV29-1 and TRBJ2-1; TRBD2 aligns across 10 bases. CDR1 is SQVTM, CDR2 ANQGSEA, per germline. CDR3 length: 15 residues. V trimming: 0 bases; J trimming: 9 bases; junction bases outside the gene matches: 8. This chain's CDR3 is CSVEDGTSGTGEQFF. The CDR3 DNA is TGCAGCGTTGAAGATGGAACTAGCGGGACGGGTGAGCAGTTCTTC.

The J gene is TRBJ2-1, the V gene TRBV7-9; unclear D gene. The CDR3 consists of 14 residues. The ends were cut back, 2 bases at V and 4 bases at J, with 9 bases in the middle. CDR1 SEHNR and CDR2 FQNEAQ come from the germline V gene (reference sequence). The CDR3: CASSLLEVYNEQFF. For the CDR3, the DNA is TGTGCCAGCAGCTTATTAGAAGTTTACAATGAGCAGTTCTTC.

As regards this clone: Other DNA sequences from this sample encode an identical CDR3 as well. The chain is built from TRBV4-1 and TRBJ2-7, with 9 bases lining up with TRBD2. The germline V gene has CDR1 MGHRA and CDR2 YSYEKL. This CDR3 comprises 14 residues. Trimming at V came to 1 base and at J to 2 bases, leaving 0 bases not matched to a gene. The CDR3 sequence is CASSQVAGAYEQYF. The CDR3, as DNA: TGCGCCAGCAGCCAAGTAGCGGGGGCCTACGAGCAGTACTTC.

CDR3 in amino acids: CAWGQSGDEQYF. The CDR3 DNA sequence: TGTGCCTGGGGACAGAGCGGTGACGAGCAGTACTTC. The chain is built from TRBV30 and TRBJ2-7; tentatively, D is TRBD1 (6 bases). The CDR3 length is 12 residues. CDR1 is GTSNPN and CDR2 is SVGIG in the germline V gene (reference sequence). V was pared by 5 bases and J by 5 bases, with 13 bases between.

CDR3 protein: CASSRRGNTEAFF. CDR3 bases: TGTGCCAGCAGCCGCCGGGGGAACACTGAAGCTTTCTTT. This chain connects TRBV7-2 to TRBJ1-1; D is unresolved. In germline, CDR1 is SGHTA, CDR2 FQGNSA. V shed 5 bases and J shed 1 base, with 8 bases lying between them. The CDR3 is 13 residues long.

For this clone: Other DNA sequences within the sample encode an identical CDR3. CDR3 coding DNA: TGTGCCAGCAGCTTAGCCACTAGCGGGACTACAGATACGCAGTATTTT. The encoded protein is CASSLATSGTTDTQYF. This chain uses TRBV7-9 with TRBJ2-3; 10 positions match TRBD2. CDR1 and CDR2 (germline): SEHNR, FQNEAQ (reference sequence). The CDR3 contains 16 residues. Trimming at V came to 0 bases and at J to 3 bases, leaving 3 bases not matched to a gene. Complete variable domain (other parts from reference TRBV7-9 and TRBJ2-3): DTGVSQNPRHKITKRGQNVTFRCDPISEHNRLYWYRQTLGQGPEFLTYFQNEAQLEKSRLLSDRFSAERPKGSFSTLEIQRTEQGDSAMYLCASSLATSGTTDTQYFGPGTRLTVL.

The CDR3 DNA reads TGTGCCAGCAGCGTTAGTGGGGGGTTCTACAATGAGCAGTTCTTC. Protein sequence: CASSVSGGFYNEQFF. The chain is built from TRBV9 and TRBJ2-1, with a possible D match to TRBD2 (6 bases). The ends were cut back, 2 bases at V and 3 bases at J, with 12 bases in the middle. The CDR3 is 15 amino acids. The germline V gene has CDR1 SGDLS and CDR2 YYNGEE.

V is TRBV5-4 and J is TRBJ1-1, with a weak D call TRBD1 (5 bases). Between the trimmed V and J ends, which lost 4 bases and 11 bases, there was a span of 18 bases. The CDR3 extends over 13 amino acids. Germline assignment: CDR1 SGHNT and CDR2 YYREEE (reference sequence). CDR3 protein: CASSGDGTVGAFF. As DNA, the CDR3 is TGTGCCAGCAGCGGGGACGGGACGGTTGGGGCTTTCTTT.